The present entry profiles one T cell receptor (beta chain) with its context. The antigen is not known. Investigators spread the genomic DNA of each subset evenly over several immunoSEQ plates. Assay: immunoSEQ multiplex PCR; the TCRdb copy retains only in-frame clones and omits some. The table records some 2,000,000 clones, less than 95% of them present only once. This sample stems from a study of shared clonotypes between healthy human individuals. Study-level information: CD4 naive and memory got three plates each, CD8 naive two, CD8 memory one. Study-wide results and limits: Naive CD4 clonotypes overlapped across a handful of donors at around 4.8%. Though the depth was large, rarefaction showed that sorted-subset sequencing was incomplete.

CDR1 MDHEN and CDR2 SYDVKM come from the germline V gene. The ends lost 6 bases at V and 5 bases at J; junction bases unmatched: 3. This CDR3 region has 13 residues. Cells designated naive CD8 were CD45RO-negative and were positively selected for CCR7, with terminally differentiated effector memory CD45RA+ cells excluded. V gene TRBV28 combines with J gene TRBJ2-5; 10 nucleotides agree with TRBD1. Sequenced: naive CD8+ T cells sorted from blood. The TCR was taken from a man between 18 and 35 years old in good health. CDR3 region: CASRTGGRETQYF. CDR3 nucleotide sequence: TGTGCCAGCAGGACAGGGGGCAGGGAGACCCAGTACTTC.